The clone carrying this T cell receptor beta chain turned up a few times. The antigen is unknown. Sample treatment: roughly 10-day PBMC culture with coronavirus spike peptide pools or control peptides (ViraFEST assay). The source of the sample is a study of vaccination and CD4 T cells after COVID-19. The overall study: Control wells got either CEFX epitopes, HIV-1 Nef peptides, or no peptide at all.

Cultured CD4+ T-cell DNA underwent Oncomine TCR Beta short-read sequencing. TCRdb re-called the PCR reads through MiXCR, storing one row per CDR3 protein. Seen here are some 14,000 distinct CDR3 sequences, 55% observed once, and the top ten hold 16%. V was clipped by 3 bases and J by 6 bases, with 11 bases between them. The germline V gene has CDR1 DFQATT and CDR2 SNEGSKA (reference sequence). The CDR3 length is 13 residues. The chain has TRBV20-1 and TRBJ2-2, with D tentatively TRBD1 (6 bases). The receptor's source is a human donor who had recovered from COVID-19. The specimen was CD4+ T cells from blood, cultured in vitro. The CDR3 region has the DNA TGCAGTGCTAGCAGGGGTTCTTCCGGGGAGCTGTTTTTT. Protein sequence: CSASRGSSGELFF.